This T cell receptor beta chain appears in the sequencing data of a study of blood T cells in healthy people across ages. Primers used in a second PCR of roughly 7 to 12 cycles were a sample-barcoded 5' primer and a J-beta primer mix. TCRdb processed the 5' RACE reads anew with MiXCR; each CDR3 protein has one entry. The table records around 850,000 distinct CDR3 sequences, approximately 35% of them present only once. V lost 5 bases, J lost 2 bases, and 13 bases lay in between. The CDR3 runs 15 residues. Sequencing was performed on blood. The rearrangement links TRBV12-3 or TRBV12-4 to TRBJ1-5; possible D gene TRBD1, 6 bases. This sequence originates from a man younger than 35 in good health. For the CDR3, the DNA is TGTGCCAGCAGTCCCCAGGGGTTGGGCAATCAGCCCCAGCATTTT. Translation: CASSPQGLGNQPQHF.